These T cell receptor beta chains were read from a single sample in a study of blood T cell repertoires in COVID-19. Sequenced by immunoSEQ multiplex PCR; TCRdb stores in-frame clones only, minus some. The repertoire includes about 220,000 clones, 80% to 90% of them detected once, and roughly 8.7% sits in the top ten. Specimen: peripheral blood. These receptors originate from a man between 50 and 59 years old with active or convalescent COVID-19. CDR3s include the opening cysteine and the closing phenylalanine or tryptophan. The order of the fields is CDR3 protein, CDR3 DNA, clone size, J gene, V gene, D gene. D genes are given only for firm matches. Clone size is shown for a subset of rows, as once, few, many or a class of expanded clone.

CASSSPGTGTEAFF	TGTGCCAGCAGTTCTCCCGGGACAGGGACGGAAGCTTTCTTT	.	TRBJ1-1	TRBV6-5	TRBD1
CASYSFSAAGELFF	TGTGCCAGCTATTCATTTTCAGCGGCCGGGGAGCTGTTTTTT	.	TRBJ2-2	TRBV28	.
CASSPIGVSGRGVYEQYF	TGCGCCAGCAGCCCGATTGGGGTTAGCGGGAGAGGCGTCTACGAGCAGTACTTC	.	TRBJ2-7	TRBV5-1	TRBD2
CASSIRTAKWGGYTF	TGTGCCAGCAGTATAAGGACAGCTAAGTGGGGGGGCTACACCTTC	.	TRBJ1-2	TRBV2	.
CASSQDAGQTNTGELFF	TGCGCCAGCAGCCAAGACGCGGGGCAGACGAACACCGGGGAGCTGTTTTTT	.	TRBJ2-2	TRBV4-1	.
CASSPRQASTSPLHF	TGTGCCAGCAGCCCACGACAGGCGTCTACTTCACCCCTCCACTTT	.	TRBJ1-6	TRBV7-2	.
CASSQGFGYNSPLHF	TGTGCCAGCAGCCAGGGATTTGGCTATAATTCACCCCTCCACTTT	.	TRBJ1-6	TRBV28	.
CASSRGQGSTGELFF	TGTGCCAGCAGCCGAGGACAGGGAAGCACCGGGGAGCTGTTTTTT	.	TRBJ2-2	TRBV7-9	TRBD1
CASSSIQGAYNEQFF	TGTGCCAGCAGTTCAATCCAGGGGGCCTACAATGAGCAGTTCTTC	.	TRBJ2-1	TRBV28	TRBD1
CASSPTRENTEAFF	TGTGCCAGCAGCCCCACCAGGGAGAACACTGAAGCTTTCTTT	.	TRBJ1-1	TRBV11-3	.
CASSFGQGAFQETQYF	TGCGCCAGCAGCTTTGGACAGGGGGCCTTCCAAGAGACCCAGTACTTC	.	TRBJ2-5	TRBV5-1	TRBD1
CTRAGGASPLHF	TGCACTAGGGCAGGGGGCGCCTCACCCCTCCACTTT	.	TRBJ1-6	TRBV5-1	TRBD1
CASSPIRDRGLGGNTIYF	TGTGCCAGCAGCCCCATCCGGGACAGGGGGCTTGGGGGAAACACCATATATTTT	.	TRBJ1-3	TRBV28	TRBD1
CASSQELRLTGYTF	TGTGCCAGCAGCCAAGAACTGCGACTTACAGGCTACACCTTC	.	TRBJ1-2	TRBV3-1/TRBV3-2	.
CASREQGPDGYTF	TGTGCCAGCAGGGAACAGGGGCCGGATGGCTACACCTTC	.	TRBJ1-2	TRBV7-2	TRBD1
CASSSRRFTGGRLNTEAFF	TGTGCCAGCAGCTCCCGAAGGTTTACAGGAGGGCGGCTTAACACTGAAGCTTTCTTT	.	TRBJ1-1	TRBV7-9	.
CASSPRGLGFQETQYF	TGTGCCAGCAGCCCACGGGGACTAGGGTTCCAAGAGACCCAGTACTTC	.	TRBJ2-5	TRBV7-3	TRBD2
CASSPGLAGGPGRETQYF	TGTGCCAGCAGCCCAGGACTAGCGGGAGGGCCGGGGAGGGAGACCCAGTACTTC	.	TRBJ2-5	TRBV11-2	TRBD2
CASSMGQGASYEQYF	TGTGCCAGTAGTATGGGACAGGGGGCTTCCTACGAGCAGTACTTC	.	TRBJ2-7	TRBV19	TRBD1
CASGQGATEAFF	TGTGCGTCGGGTCAGGGGGCCACTGAAGCTTTCTTT	.	TRBJ1-1	TRBV28	TRBD1
CASSLQGANYGYTF	TGTGCCAGCAGCTTGCAGGGGGCGAACTATGGCTACACCTTC	.	TRBJ1-2	TRBV5-6	TRBD1
CASSFGQGANYGYTF	TGCGCCAGCAGCTTCGGACAGGGGGCAAACTATGGCTACACCTTC	.	TRBJ1-2	TRBV5-1	TRBD1
CASSQAQGTGANVLTF	TGTGCCAGCTCACAAGCCCAGGGGACTGGGGCCAACGTCCTGACTTTC	.	TRBJ2-6	TRBV18	.
CASSAGGVDTEAFF	TGTGCCAGCAGTGCCGGGGGTGTTGACACTGAAGCTTTCTTT	.	TRBJ1-1	TRBV5-4	.
CASSLVASGEETQYF	TGCGCCAGCAGCTTGGTTGCTAGCGGGGAAGAGACCCAGTACTTC	.	TRBJ2-5	TRBV5-1	TRBD2
CASSSIRDRGTGANVLTF	TGCGCCAGCAGCTCCATCCGGGACAGGGGAACTGGGGCCAACGTCCTGACTTTC	.	TRBJ2-6	TRBV5-1	TRBD1
CASSFGLAGRSTGELFF	TGTGCCAGCAGCTTCGGACTAGCGGGACGCAGCACCGGGGAGCTGTTTTTT	.	TRBJ2-2	TRBV5-6	TRBD2
CASSPRTSGPPTQYF	TGTGCCAGCAGCCCCAGGACTAGCGGCCCCCCTACGCAGTATTTT	.	TRBJ2-3	TRBV6-2/TRBV6-3	TRBD2
CASRLPGSYEQYF	TGTGCCAGCAGACTCCCGGGAAGCTACGAGCAGTACTTC	.	TRBJ2-7	TRBV6-6	.
CASSNRGDDYGYTF	TGTGCCAGCTCGAACAGGGGAGATGACTATGGCTACACCTTC	.	TRBJ1-2	TRBV7-9	TRBD1
CASSLEQPIQETQYF	TGCGCCAGCAGCTTGGAACAGCCTATCCAAGAGACCCAGTACTTC	.	TRBJ2-5	TRBV5-1	.
CASSGGRGEKLFF	TGTGCCAGCTCAGGGGGCCGGGGTGAAAAACTGTTTTTT	.	TRBJ1-4	TRBV28	TRBD1
CASSLYVAMPDTQYF	TGTGCCAGCAGCTTGTACGTAGCGATGCCAGATACGCAGTATTTT	.	TRBJ2-3	TRBV5-6	.
CSVSGGSNQPQHF	TGCAGCGTTTCGGGGGGCAGCAATCAGCCCCAGCATTTT	.	TRBJ1-5	TRBV29-1	.
CASSREQYNSPLHF	TGTGCCAGCAGCCGGGAACAGTATAATTCACCCCTCCACTTT	.	TRBJ1-6	TRBV7-9	.
CASSSRVTYEQYF	TGTGCCAGCAGCTCCCGCGTCACCTACGAGCAGTACTTC	once	TRBJ2-7	TRBV7-9	.
CASSTGLRRGAFF	TGTGCCAGCAGCACGGGACTCCGAAGAGGAGCTTTCTTT	.	TRBJ1-1	TRBV5-8	.
CASSFLTGGADTQYF	TGTGCCAGCAGCTTTCTGACAGGGGGCGCAGATACGCAGTATTTT	.	TRBJ2-3	TRBV7-9	TRBD1
CASSPRGGNQPQHF	TGTGCCAGCAGCCCCAGGGGGGGCAATCAGCCCCAGCATTTT	.	TRBJ1-5	TRBV7-2	TRBD1
CASSLGGRDTGELFF	TGTGCCAGCAGCTTGGGGGGCCGAGACACCGGGGAGCTGTTTTTT	.	TRBJ2-2	TRBV5-4	.
CASSLTGGSSAEQYF	TGTGCCAGCAGCTTAACGGGGGGATCTAGCGCCGAGCAGTACTTC	.	TRBJ2-7	TRBV7-8	TRBD2
CAASGSDTQYF	TGTGCCGCCTCGGGTTCGGATACGCAGTATTTT	.	TRBJ2-3	TRBV6-5	.
CASSFLGTSGYNEQFF	TGTGCCAGCTCATTCCTCGGGACTAGCGGCTACAATGAGCAGTTCTTC	once	TRBJ2-1	TRBV18	TRBD2
CASSSGTSGRRSQETQYF	TGTGCCAGCAGCTCCGGGACTAGCGGGAGGCGTTCGCAAGAGACCCAGTACTTC	.	TRBJ2-5	TRBV7-9	TRBD2
CASSEATHGNEKLFF	TGTGCCAGCAGTGAAGCCACGCACGGGAATGAAAAACTGTTTTTT	.	TRBJ1-4	TRBV6-1	.
CATSRDSRGPLHF	TGTGCCACCAGCAGAGATTCCCGGGGACCCCTCCACTTT	.	TRBJ1-6	TRBV15	.
CASTLTGNYGYTF	TGTGCCAGCACCCTGACAGGGAACTATGGCTACACCTTC	.	TRBJ1-2	TRBV2	TRBD1
CASKVTLEYNEQFF	TGCGCCAGCAAAGTGACTTTGGAGTACAATGAGCAGTTCTTC	.	TRBJ2-1	TRBV10-1	.
CASSLETGQGQETQYF	TGTGCCAGCAGCTTGGAAACCGGACAGGGTCAAGAGACCCAGTACTTC	.	TRBJ2-5	TRBV5-4	TRBD1
CASSLSGRGETQYF	TGTGCCAGCAGCTTGTCTGGGAGGGGGGAGACCCAGTACTTC	.	TRBJ2-5	TRBV5-6	.
CSVGGGTEAFF	TGCAGCGTAGGGGGTGGCACTGAAGCTTTCTTT	few	TRBJ1-1	TRBV29-1	.